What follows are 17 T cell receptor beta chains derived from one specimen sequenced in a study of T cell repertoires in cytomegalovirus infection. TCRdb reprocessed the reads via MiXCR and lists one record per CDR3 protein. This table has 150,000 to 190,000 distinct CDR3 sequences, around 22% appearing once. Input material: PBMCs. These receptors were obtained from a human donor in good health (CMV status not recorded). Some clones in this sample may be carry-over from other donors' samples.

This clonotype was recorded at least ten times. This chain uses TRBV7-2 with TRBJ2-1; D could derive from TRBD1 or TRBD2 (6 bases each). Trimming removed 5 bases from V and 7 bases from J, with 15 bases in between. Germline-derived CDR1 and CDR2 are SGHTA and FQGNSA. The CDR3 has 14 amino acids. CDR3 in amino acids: CASSAVRGENEQFF. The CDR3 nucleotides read TGTGCCAGCAGCGCCGTAAGGGGGGAAAATGAGCAGTTCTTC.

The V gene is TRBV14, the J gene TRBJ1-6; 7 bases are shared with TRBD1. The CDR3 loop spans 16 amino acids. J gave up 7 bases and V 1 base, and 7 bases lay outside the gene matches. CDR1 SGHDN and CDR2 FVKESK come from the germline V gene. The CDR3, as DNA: TGTGCCAGCAGCCAAGCACGAGGGGGCGGAAATTCACCCCTCCACTTT. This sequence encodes CASSQARGGGNSPLHF.

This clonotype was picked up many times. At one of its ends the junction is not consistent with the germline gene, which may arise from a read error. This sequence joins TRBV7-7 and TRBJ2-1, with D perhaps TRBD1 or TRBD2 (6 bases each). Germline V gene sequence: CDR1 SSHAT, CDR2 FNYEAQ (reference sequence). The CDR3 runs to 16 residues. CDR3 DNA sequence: TGTGCTAGCAGCTTAGGGGGGTCAAAGGGGTACAATGAGCAGTTCTTC. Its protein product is CASSLGGSKGYNEQFF.

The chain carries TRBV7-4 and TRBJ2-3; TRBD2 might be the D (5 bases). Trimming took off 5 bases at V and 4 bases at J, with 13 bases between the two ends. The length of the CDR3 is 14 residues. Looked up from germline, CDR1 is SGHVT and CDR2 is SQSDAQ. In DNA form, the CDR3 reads TGTGCCAGCAGCCCTCCGGGGTTGGCAGATACGCAGTATTTT. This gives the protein CASSPPGLADTQYF.

As DNA, the CDR3 is TGCAGCGCCAGCGGGAGGGCCACAGATACGCAGTATTTT. Encoded protein: CSASGRATDTQYF. The chain joins TRBV29-1 to TRBJ2-3; TRBD2 matches at 10 bases. CDR3 length: 13 residues. Germline V gene data show CDR1 as SQVTM and CDR2 as ANQGSEA. The V and J ends lost 7 bases and 2 bases, in that order; junction bases with no gene match: 3.

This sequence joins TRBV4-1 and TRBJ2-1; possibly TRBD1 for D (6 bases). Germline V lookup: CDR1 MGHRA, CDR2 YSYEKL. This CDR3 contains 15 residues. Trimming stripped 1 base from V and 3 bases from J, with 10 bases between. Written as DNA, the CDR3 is TGCGCCAGCAGCCAAGGGGCCAGGGGCTACAATGAGCAGTTCTTC. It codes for CASSQGARGYNEQFF.

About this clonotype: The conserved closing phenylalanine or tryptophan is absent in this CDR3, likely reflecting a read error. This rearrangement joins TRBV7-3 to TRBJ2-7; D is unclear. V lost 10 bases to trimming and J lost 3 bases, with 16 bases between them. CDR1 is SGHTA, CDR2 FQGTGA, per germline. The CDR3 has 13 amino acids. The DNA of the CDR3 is TGTGCCACCCAACCACCGGACCTCTACGAGCAGTACCTC. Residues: CATQPPDLYEQYL.

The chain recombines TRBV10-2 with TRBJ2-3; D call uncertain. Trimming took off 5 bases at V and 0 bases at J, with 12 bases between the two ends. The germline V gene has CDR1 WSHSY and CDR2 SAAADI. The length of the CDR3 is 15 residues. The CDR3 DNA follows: TGCGCCAGCAGTCCAACTTCTCCTAGCACAGATACGCAGTATTTT. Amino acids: CASSPTSPSTDTQYF.

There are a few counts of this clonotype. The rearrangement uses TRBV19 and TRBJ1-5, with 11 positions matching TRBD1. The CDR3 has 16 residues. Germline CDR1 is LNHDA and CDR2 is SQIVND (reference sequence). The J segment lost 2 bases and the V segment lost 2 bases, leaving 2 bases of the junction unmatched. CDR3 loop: CASSIRTGGGNQPQHF. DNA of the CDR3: TGTGCCAGTAGTATACGGACAGGGGGCGGCAATCAGCCCCAGCATTTT. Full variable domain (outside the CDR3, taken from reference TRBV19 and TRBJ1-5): DGGITQSPKYLFRKEGQNVTLSCEQNLNHDAMYWYRQDPGQGLRLIYYSQIVNDFQKGDIAEGYSVSREKKESFPLTVTSAQKNPTAFYLCASSIRTGGGNQPQHFGDGTRLSIL.

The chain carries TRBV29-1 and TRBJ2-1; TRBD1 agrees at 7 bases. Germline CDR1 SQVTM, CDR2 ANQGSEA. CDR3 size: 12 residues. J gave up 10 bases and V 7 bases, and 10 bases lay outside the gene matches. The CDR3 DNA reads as TGCAGCGGACGAACAGGGGCCGGGGAGCAGTTCTTC. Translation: CSGRTGAGEQFF.

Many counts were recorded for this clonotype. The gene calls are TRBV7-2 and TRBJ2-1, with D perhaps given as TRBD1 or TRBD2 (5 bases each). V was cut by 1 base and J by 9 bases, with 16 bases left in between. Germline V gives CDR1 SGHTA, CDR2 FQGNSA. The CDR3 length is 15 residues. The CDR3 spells CASSLEGLAGTEQFF. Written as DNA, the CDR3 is TGTGCCAGCAGCTTAGAGGGGCTAGCAGGTACTGAGCAGTTCTTC.

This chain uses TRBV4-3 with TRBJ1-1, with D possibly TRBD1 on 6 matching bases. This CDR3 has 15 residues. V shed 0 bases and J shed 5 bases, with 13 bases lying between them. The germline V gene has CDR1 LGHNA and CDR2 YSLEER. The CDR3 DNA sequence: TGCGCCAGCAGCCAAGACTACCAGGGGAGGACTGAAGCTTTCTTT. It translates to CASSQDYQGRTEAFF.

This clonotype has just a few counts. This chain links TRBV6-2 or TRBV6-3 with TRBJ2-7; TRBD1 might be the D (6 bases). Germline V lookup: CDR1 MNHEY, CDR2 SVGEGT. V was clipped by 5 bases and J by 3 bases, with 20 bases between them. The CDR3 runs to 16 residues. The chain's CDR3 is CASSQDTGQRFYEQYF. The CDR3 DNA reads TGTGCCAGCAGTCAAGACACGGGACAAAGATTCTACGAGCAGTACTTC.

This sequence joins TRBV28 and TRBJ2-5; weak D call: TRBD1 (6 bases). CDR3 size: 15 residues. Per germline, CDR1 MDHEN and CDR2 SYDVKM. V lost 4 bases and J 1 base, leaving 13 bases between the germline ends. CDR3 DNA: TGTGCCAGCAGTTCTAGGGGGTCCATCCAAGAGACCCAGTACTTC. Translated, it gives CASSSRGSIQETQYF. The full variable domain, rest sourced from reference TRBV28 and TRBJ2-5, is DVKVTQSSRYLVKRTGEKVFLECVQDMDHENMFWYRQDPGLGLRLIYFSYDVKMKEKGDIPEGYSVSREKKERFSLILESASTNQTSMYLCASSSRGSIQETQYFGPGTRLLVL.

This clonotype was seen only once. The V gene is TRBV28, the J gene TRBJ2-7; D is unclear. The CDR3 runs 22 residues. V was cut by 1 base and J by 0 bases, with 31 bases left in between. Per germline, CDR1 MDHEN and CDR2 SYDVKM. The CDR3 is CASSLLEYFEGGRPSSSYEQYF. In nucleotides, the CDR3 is TGTGCCAGCAGTTTATTGGAATATTTCGAAGGTGGCAGGCCCTCCAGCTCCTACGAGCAGTACTTC.

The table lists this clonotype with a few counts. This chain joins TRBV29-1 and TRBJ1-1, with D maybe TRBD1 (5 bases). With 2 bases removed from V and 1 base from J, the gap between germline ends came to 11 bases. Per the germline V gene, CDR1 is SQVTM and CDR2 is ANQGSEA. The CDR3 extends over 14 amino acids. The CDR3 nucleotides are TGCAGCGTTGAACTTGGGACGGGGAACACTGAAGCTTTCTTT. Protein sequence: CSVELGTGNTEAFF. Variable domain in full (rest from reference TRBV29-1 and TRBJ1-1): SAVISQKPSRDICQRGTSLTIQCQVDSQVTMMFWYRQQPGQSLTLIATANQGSEATYESGFVIDKFPISRPNLTFSTLTVSNMSPEDSSIYLCSVELGTGNTEAFFGQGTRLTVV.

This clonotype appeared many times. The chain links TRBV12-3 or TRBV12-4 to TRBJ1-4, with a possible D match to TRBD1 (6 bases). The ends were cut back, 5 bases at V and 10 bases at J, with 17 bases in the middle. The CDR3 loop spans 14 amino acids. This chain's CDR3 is CASSPGWGRGKLFF. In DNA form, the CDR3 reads TGTGCCAGCAGTCCGGGGTGGGGGCGGGGAAAACTGTTTTTT.